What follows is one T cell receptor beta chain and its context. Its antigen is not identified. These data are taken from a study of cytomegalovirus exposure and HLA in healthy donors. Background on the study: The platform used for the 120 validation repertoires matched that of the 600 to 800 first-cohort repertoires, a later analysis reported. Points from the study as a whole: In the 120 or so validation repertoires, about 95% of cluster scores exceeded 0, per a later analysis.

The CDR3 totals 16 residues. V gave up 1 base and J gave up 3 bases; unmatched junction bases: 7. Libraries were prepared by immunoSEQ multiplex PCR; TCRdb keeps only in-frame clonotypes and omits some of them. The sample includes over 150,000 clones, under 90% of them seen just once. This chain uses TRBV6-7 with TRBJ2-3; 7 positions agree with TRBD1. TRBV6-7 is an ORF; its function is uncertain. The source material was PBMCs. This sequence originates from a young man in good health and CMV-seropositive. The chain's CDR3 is CASSYLTGFATDTQYF. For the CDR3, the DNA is TGTGCCAGCAGTTACTTGACAGGGTTTGCGACAGATACGCAGTATTTT.